These 24 T cell receptor beta chains came from one sample sequenced in a study of shared clonotypes between healthy human individuals. Only CD45RO-negative cells positively selected for CCR7 counted as naive CD8 cells, so terminally differentiated effector memory CD45RA+ cells were excluded. Assay used: immunoSEQ multiplex PCR; TCRdb lists only in-frame clones, some missing. The table has about 2,200,000 clones, approximately 94% seen once. Source material: naive CD8+ T cells from PBMCs. These receptors all stem from a man younger than 35 in good health. Some clones in this sample may be carry-over from other donors' samples.

The chain has TRBV19 and TRBJ2-2, with D maybe TRBD1 (5 bases). The germline V gene has CDR1 LNHDA and CDR2 SQIVND (reference sequence). Trimming stripped 3 bases from V and 4 bases from J, with 15 bases between. There are 16 residues in the CDR3. CDR3 in amino acids: CASSIPQGWFTGELFF. The CDR3, as DNA: TGTGCCAGTAGTATCCCCCAGGGTTGGTTCACCGGGGAGCTGTTTTTT. The whole variable domain, filled in from reference TRBV19 and TRBJ2-2, reads DGGITQSPKYLFRKEGQNVTLSCEQNLNHDAMYWYRQDPGQGLRLIYYSQIVNDFQKGDIAEGYSVSREKKESFPLTVTSAQKNPTAFYLCASSIPQGWFTGELFFGEGSRLTVL.

V and J are TRBV25-1 and TRBJ2-4, with unresolved D. The V gene lost 3 bases and the J gene lost 0 bases, with 12 bases spanning the gap. The CDR3 runs 16 residues. Germline V gene data show CDR1 as MGHDK and CDR2 as SYGVNS. CDR3 sequence (DNA): TGTGCCAGCAGTGATTCGGGCCCCCTAGCCAAAAACATTCAGTACTTC. It translates to CASSDSGPLAKNIQYF.

Regarding this clone: Germline is not matched at one junction end, which may reflect a read error. This rearrangement joins TRBV11-3 to TRBJ1-1, with D hard to call. CDR1 is SGHNT, CDR2 YENEEA, per germline. The CDR3 extends over 13 amino acids. Here the CDR3 DNA reads TGTGTCAGCAGCTTAAGGTTGGGCACTGAAGCTTTCTTT. It translates to CVSSLRLGTEAFF.

The chain couples TRBV19 to TRBJ1-1; D is possibly TRBD1 (6 bases). The V end lost 7 bases, the J end lost 5 bases, and 11 bases lay between the germline ends. Germline CDR1 LNHDA, CDR2 SQIVND (reference sequence). This CDR3 is built from 12 residues. CDR3 nucleotide sequence: TGTGCCAGTACCCACACAGGGACTGAAGCTTTCTTT. Its protein product is CASTHTGTEAFF. The whole variable domain, remainder taken from reference TRBV19 and TRBJ1-1, is DGGITQSPKYLFRKEGQNVTLSCEQNLNHDAMYWYRQDPGQGLRLIYYSQIVNDFQKGDIAEGYSVSREKKESFPLTVTSAQKNPTAFYLCASTHTGTEAFFGQGTRLTVV.

The rearrangement joins TRBV4-3 to TRBJ2-1; TRBD1 might be the D (6 bases). V was shortened by 0 bases and J by 6 bases, with 12 bases between the two germline ends. Per germline, CDR1 LGHNA and CDR2 YSLEER. CDR3 length: 15 residues. The DNA for the CDR3 is TGCGCCAGCAGCCAAGATCGGAGAGGGGGCAATGAGCAGTTCTTC. Translating gives CASSQDRRGGNEQFF.

The CDR3 DNA reads TGTGCCAGCAGTTCGACGCAGGGGCGGGACCCCTATGGCTACACCTTC. This codes for CASSSTQGRDPYGYTF. The chain links TRBV6-6 to TRBJ1-2; D possibly corresponds to TRBD1 (6 bases). This CDR3 has 16 amino acids. Germline CDR1 is MNHNY and CDR2 is SVGAGI (reference sequence). V was shortened by 4 bases and J by 4 bases, with 19 bases between the two germline ends.

The genes are TRBV19 and TRBJ2-7; D is possibly TRBD1 (6 bases). Germline loops: CDR1 LNHDA, CDR2 SQIVND (reference sequence). The CDR3 consists of 14 residues. V lost 4 bases, J lost 1 base, and 11 bases lay in between. The CDR3 DNA is TGTGCCAGTAGTACGTTCGGACAGTCCTACGAGCAGTACTTC. Amino acid sequence: CASSTFGQSYEQYF.

V and J are TRBV6-6 and TRBJ2-7; D not certain. The CDR3 has 12 amino acids. Per germline, CDR1 MNHNY and CDR2 SVGAGI (reference sequence). V shed 10 bases and J shed 0 bases, with 10 bases lying between them. The CDR3, as DNA: TGTGCCACCTCAGATGTCTCCTACGAGCAGTACTTC. Translation: CATSDVSYEQYF.

With regard to this clone: This CDR3 is also generated by other DNA sequences in the sample. CDR3 nucleotide sequence: TGTGCCAGCAGCTTAGGGACGGGGGCCTACGAGCAGTACTTC. Translation: CASSLGTGAYEQYF. This chain connects TRBV11-2 to TRBJ2-7, with D tentatively TRBD2 (6 bases). CDR3 length: 14 amino acids. With 1 base removed from V and 2 bases from J, the gap between germline ends came to 9 bases. CDR1 is SGHAT, CDR2 FQNNGV, per germline.

The chain couples TRBV28 to TRBJ2-2; D call uncertain. Germline CDR1 reads MDHEN; CDR2 reads SYDVKM. The CDR3 length is 12 residues. V was trimmed by 3 bases and J by 4 bases, leaving 3 bases between them. The CDR3 nucleotides read TGTGCCAGCAGTTTCTTCACCGGGGAGCTGTTTTTT. Its protein is CASSFFTGELFF.

This CDR3 reads CASSPGFLNTEAFF. CDR3 sequence (DNA): TGTGCCAGCAGCCCAGGGTTTTTGAACACTGAAGCTTTCTTT. The chain is built from TRBV7-9 and TRBJ1-1; perhaps TRBD1 as D (5 bases). Deletions cut 5 bases from V and 0 bases from J, with 10 bases between. The germline gives CDR1 SEHNR, CDR2 FQNEAQ (reference sequence). The CDR3 loop spans 14 amino acids.

CDR3 nucleotides: TGTGCCAGCAGCCTTGGAGCTTCGAGCTCTGGAAACACCATATATTTT. Residues: CASSLGASSSGNTIYF. V is TRBV9 and J is TRBJ1-3, with no clear D. Germline loops: CDR1 SGDLS, CDR2 YYNGEE. V lost 4 bases to trimming and J lost 0 bases, with 14 bases between them. There are 16 residues in the CDR3.

This chain uses TRBV5-1 with TRBJ1-4; D is unresolved. The V gene lost 1 base and the J gene lost 0 bases, with 13 bases spanning the gap. The CDR3 loop spans 17 amino acids. Germline values: CDR1 SGHRS, CDR2 YFSETQ. CDR3 region: CASSLSFVKATNEKLFF. The CDR3 DNA follows: TGCGCCAGCAGCTTGTCGTTTGTTAAAGCAACTAATGAAAAACTGTTTTTT.

This clone has just a few counts. The sample contains more than one DNA sequence encoding this CDR3. The CDR3 sequence is CASSFGQAYEQYF. As DNA, the CDR3 is TGCGCCAGCAGCTTCGGACAGGCCTACGAGCAGTACTTC. This chain links TRBV5-1 with TRBJ2-7; 7 bases map to TRBD1. The V gene's germline CDR1 is SGHRS and CDR2 YFSETQ. Trimming cost V 2 bases and J 2 bases; bases outside gene matches: 1. This CDR3 has 13 residues.

The J gene is TRBJ2-1, the V gene TRBV9; D call uncertain. V lost 0 bases and J 2 bases, leaving 12 bases between the germline ends. Germline V gene data show CDR1 as SGDLS and CDR2 as YYNGEE. The CDR3 sequence is 16 residues long. The CDR3 protein is CASSVATWVPYNEQFF. The CDR3 coding sequence is TGTGCCAGCAGCGTAGCTACGTGGGTCCCCTACAATGAGCAGTTCTTC.

The chain joins TRBV28 to TRBJ2-7; 8 bases agree with TRBD1. V lost 5 bases, J lost 1 base, and 4 bases stayed unmatched. CDR3 length: 14 amino acids. Looked up from germline, CDR1 is MDHEN and CDR2 is SYDVKM. The CDR3 region is CASSDRGPSYEQYF. The CDR3 region has the DNA TGTGCCAGCAGTGACAGGGGCCCATCCTACGAGCAGTACTTC.

This clone was seen only once. The chain employs TRBV7-9 and TRBJ1-2; the D is unclear. V dropped 2 bases and J dropped 3 bases, with 10 bases sitting between them. CDR1 and CDR2 (germline): SEHNR, FQNEAQ (reference sequence). The CDR3 extends over 14 amino acids. CDR3 bases: TGTGCCAGCAGCTTATCCACTGGCGACTATGGCTACACCTTC. Its translation: CASSLSTGDYGYTF.

Of note for this clone: Other DNA sequences in this sample translate to the same CDR3. The chain links TRBV5-4 to TRBJ1-1, with a weak D call TRBD1 (5 bases). The V gene's germline CDR1 is SGHNT and CDR2 YYREEE (reference sequence). The CDR3 is 14 amino acids. The V and J ends lost 0 bases and 1 base respectively, with 7 bases between them. DNA for the CDR3: TGTGCCAGCAGCTTGGTGGGGGAGAACACTGAAGCTTTCTTT. This translates into CASSLVGENTEAFF.

The CDR3: CASSSTTGTSTDTQYF. The CDR3 nucleotides read TGTGCCAGCAGCTCCACTACCGGGACTAGCACAGATACGCAGTATTTT. This chain joins TRBV11-1 and TRBJ2-3; maybe TRBD2 (6 bases). This CDR3 is 16 amino acids long. V shed 4 bases and J shed 0 bases, with 14 bases lying between them. Germline V CDR1 and CDR2: SGHAT, FQDESV (reference sequence).

The rearrangement uses TRBV7-9 and TRBJ2-1; D unresolved. Germline V gene lookup returns CDR1 SEHNR and CDR2 FQNEAQ (reference sequence). The V end was cut by 5 bases, the J end by 5 bases, with 19 bases between. CDR3 length: 16 amino acids. The CDR3 loop is CASSTSRTGLHNEQFF. CDR3 coding DNA: TGTGCCAGCAGCACCAGTCGTACCGGGCTCCACAATGAGCAGTTCTTC.

The chain employs TRBV30 and TRBJ2-3; 8 nucleotides agree with TRBD1. There are 14 residues in the CDR3. Germline CDR1 is GTSNPN and CDR2 is SVGIG (reference sequence). V was clipped by 0 bases and J by 3 bases; unmatched bases: 2. The CDR3 sequence is CAWSVRQGTDTQYF. The CDR3 DNA is TGTGCCTGGAGTGTACGACAGGGGACAGATACGCAGTATTTT.

The chain is built from TRBV7-9 and TRBJ2-7; possible D gene TRBD1, 6 bases. CDR1 SEHNR and CDR2 FQNEAQ come from the germline V gene (reference sequence). The V end lost 5 bases, the J end lost 3 bases, and 11 bases lay between the germline ends. The CDR3 spans 13 residues. CDR3 sequence (DNA): TGTGCCAGCAGCCAAGGACAGCTCTACGAGCAGTACTTC. Translation gives CASSQGQLYEQYF.

The V call is TRBV2, the J call TRBJ2-1; D remains ambiguous. This CDR3 region has 13 residues. Per germline, CDR1 SNHLY and CDR2 FYNNEI. The V end was cut by 8 bases, the J end by 6 bases, with 14 bases between. CDR3 loop: CASGELSSNEQFF. CDR3 nucleotides: TGTGCCAGCGGGGAACTAAGCTCCAATGAGCAGTTCTTC.

The CDR3 spells CASSSGTSGTKNIQYF. DNA of the CDR3: TGTGCCAGCAGTAGCGGGACTAGCGGAACAAAAAACATTCAGTACTTC. The rearrangement uses TRBV27 and TRBJ2-4; 11 positions agree with TRBD2. V lost 5 bases to trimming and J lost 4 bases; unmatched junction nucleotides: 7. CDR3 length: 16 amino acids. CDR1 is MNHEY and CDR2 is SMNVEV in the germline V gene (reference sequence).